The 20 T cell receptor beta chains reported below all come from one sample, sequenced in a study of CD8 T cell repertoires and HIV-1 epitope variants. Sequencing was performed with immunoSEQ multiplex PCR; in TCRdb, only in-frame clones are kept and a portion is missing. The table records several thousand clones, more than 55% of them present only once. Antigens for these TCRs are unknown. The sequencing sample was made of cultured CD8+ T cells derived from PBMCs. These receptors were taken from a male donor with HIV.

The J gene is TRBJ2-7, the V gene TRBV27; no clear D gene. Germline V gene data show CDR1 as MNHEY and CDR2 as SMNVEV (reference sequence). This CDR3 comprises 14 residues. V gave up 2 bases and J gave up 6 bases, with 14 bases separating them. CDR3 amino acids: CASSLTPGLSEQYF. The CDR3 coding sequence is TGTGCCAGCAGTTTAACCCCCGGGCTCAGCGAGCAGTACTTC.

The genes are TRBV28 and TRBJ1-5; D possibly corresponds to TRBD1 (6 bases). Trimming stripped 6 bases from V and 7 bases from J, with 16 bases between. Germline V gene lookup returns CDR1 MDHEN and CDR2 SYDVKM. The CDR3 length is 14 residues. The CDR3 DNA sequence: TGTGCCAGCAGCTCCGACAGGTTGGGACAGCCCCAGCATTTT. This translates into CASSSDRLGQPQHF.

The chain uses TRBV4-3 and TRBJ2-3; TRBD2 matches 7 bases. The V segment lost 6 bases and the J segment 1 base; nucleotides outside the gene matches: 1. The germline gives CDR1 LGHNA, CDR2 YSLEER. The CDR3 has 13 residues. The CDR3 coding sequence is TGCGCCAGCAGGGCGGGGGGCACAGATACGCAGTATTTT. Protein sequence: CASRAGGTDTQYF.

V and J are TRBV28 and TRBJ1-1; no firm D call. CDR1 is MDHEN and CDR2 is SYDVKM in the germline V gene. Trimming took off 1 base at V and 8 bases at J, with 11 bases between the two ends. This CDR3 has 13 residues. The CDR3 sequence is CASSLLGSGEAFF. The CDR3 bases are TGTGCCAGCAGTTTATTGGGCTCGGGGGAAGCTTTCTTT.

The chain employs TRBV4-2 and TRBJ2-3, with D unresolved. This CDR3 region has 13 residues. Germline V gene sequence: CDR1 LGHNA, CDR2 YNFKEQ. V gave up 0 bases and J gave up 5 bases, with 6 bases separating them. The CDR3 protein is CASSQERLDTQYF. The CDR3 region has the DNA TGTGCCAGCAGCCAAGAGCGGCTAGATACGCAGTATTTT.

This clone turned up a few times. V gene TRBV4-2 combines with J gene TRBJ1-1; no definite D call. Between the trimmed V and J ends, which lost 4 bases and 2 bases, there was a span of 8 bases. CDR1 is LGHNA and CDR2 is YNFKEQ in the germline V gene. The CDR3 loop spans 13 amino acids. The CDR3 nucleotides read TGTGCCAGCAGCCCAGGACTTAACACTGAAGCTTTCTTT. Amino acids: CASSPGLNTEAFF.

The CDR3 loop reads CASSLTGKNEQYF. The CDR3 DNA reads as TGTGCCAGCAGCTTGACAGGCAAGAACGAGCAGTACTTC. The chain couples TRBV13 to TRBJ2-7, with D perhaps TRBD1 (6 bases). Germline V CDR1 and CDR2: PRHDT, FYEKMQ (reference sequence). V lost 3 bases and J 5 bases, leaving 11 bases between the germline ends. There are 13 residues in the CDR3.

This chain uses TRBV10-3 with TRBJ1-3, with D unresolved. Germline V gene data show CDR1 as ENHRY and CDR2 as SYGVKD. The CDR3 spans 16 residues. Trimming removed 3 bases at V and 0 bases at J, with 12 bases between. The CDR3 region is CAISEPTEHSGNTIYF. Written as DNA, the CDR3 is TGTGCCATCAGTGAACCTACTGAGCACTCTGGAAACACCATATATTTT.

The CDR3 bases are TGTGCCAGCAGCTTCTCGGACAGTTACTATGGCTACACCTTC. It translates to CASSFSDSYYGYTF. This sequence joins TRBV7-9 and TRBJ1-2; perhaps TRBD1 as D (6 bases). The CDR3 is made up of 14 amino acids. The V and J ends lost 3 bases and 3 bases respectively, with 11 bases between them. Germline V gives CDR1 SEHNR, CDR2 FQNEAQ (reference sequence).

The chain is built from TRBV11-2 and TRBJ2-7; 7 bases line up with TRBD1. The CDR3 contains 14 residues. Per the germline V gene, CDR1 is SGHAT and CDR2 is FQNNGV. Losses at the gene ends were 3 bases for V and 7 bases for J; bases not matched to a gene: 9. The CDR3 sequence: CASSLGQYLREQYF. The CDR3 DNA is TGTGCCAGCAGCTTGGGACAGTACCTTCGTGAGCAGTACTTC.

In its sample, this clone was seen a few times. The chain couples TRBV14 to TRBJ1-2; D remains unclear. Trimming shortened V by 0 bases and J by 8 bases, and 7 bases separated the two germline ends. This CDR3 comprises 12 residues. The germline gives CDR1 SGHDN, CDR2 FVKESK. CDR3 region: CASSQEWQGYTF. Here the CDR3 DNA reads TGTGCCAGCAGCCAAGAGTGGCAGGGCTACACCTTC.

J is TRBJ2-2 and V is TRBV28, with D uncertain. CDR1 is MDHEN and CDR2 is SYDVKM in the germline V gene. Deletions cut 5 bases from V and 8 bases from J, with 18 bases between. The CDR3 is 15 residues long. CDR3 loop: CASSAFRLSIGELFF. For the CDR3, the DNA is TGTGCCAGCAGTGCTTTCAGGTTGTCAATTGGGGAGCTGTTTTTT. The complete variable domain, with remaining parts taken from reference TRBV28 and TRBJ2-2, reads DVKVTQSSRYLVKRTGEKVFLECVQDMDHENMFWYRQDPGLGLRLIYFSYDVKMKEKGDIPEGYSVSREKKERFSLILESASTNQTSMYLCASSAFRLSIGELFFGEGSRLTVL.

V is TRBV6-5 and J is TRBJ2-7; weak D call: TRBD1 (5 bases). Per the germline V gene, CDR1 is MNHEY and CDR2 is SVGAGI. V lost 4 bases and J 5 bases, leaving 18 bases between the germline ends. This CDR3 has 15 amino acids. The CDR3 region is CASSSGQGNFNEQYF. Written as DNA, the CDR3 is TGTGCCAGCAGTTCCGGGCAGGGTAATTTTAACGAGCAGTACTTC.

CDR3 DNA: TGCGCCAGCAGCCAAGAATTTAGCGTACAGGTGAGCTACGAGCAGTACTTC. This encodes CASSQEFSVQVSYEQYF. The genes are TRBV4-1 and TRBJ2-7, with D possibly called TRBD1 or TRBD2 (5 bases each). Between the trimmed V and J ends, which lost 0 bases and 3 bases, there was a span of 18 bases. There are 17 residues in the CDR3. CDR1 is MGHRA and CDR2 is YSYEKL in the germline V gene.

A few counts support this clone. The rearrangement uses TRBV7-3 and TRBJ2-1; perhaps TRBD2 as D (5 bases). Germline V gives CDR1 SGHTA, CDR2 FQGTGA. Trimming stripped 5 bases from V and 6 bases from J, with 14 bases between. This CDR3 has 14 amino acids. The CDR3 spells CASSPGFRVNEQFF. CDR3 DNA: TGTGCCAGCAGCCCGGGGTTCCGTGTCAATGAGCAGTTCTTC.

This chain connects TRBV6-1 to TRBJ1-1, with a tentative D call TRBD1 (6 bases). The germline gives CDR1 MNHNS, CDR2 SASEGT. The CDR3 runs to 13 residues. V was shortened by 7 bases and J by 1 base, with 10 bases between the two germline ends. The CDR3 sequence is CASKKGGNTEAFF. As DNA, the CDR3 is TGTGCCAGCAAGAAGGGGGGGAACACTGAAGCTTTCTTT.

The V gene is TRBV7-2, the J gene TRBJ2-1, with D unresolved. V was trimmed by 3 bases and J by 6 bases, leaving 9 bases between them. This CDR3 is 13 amino acids long. Germline values: CDR1 SGHTA, CDR2 FQGNSA. This CDR3 reads CASSLGSGNEQFF. The CDR3 DNA sequence: TGTGCCAGCAGCTTGGGGTCCGGCAATGAGCAGTTCTTC.

The table lists this clone with a few counts. This rearrangement joins TRBV6-4 to TRBJ1-1; D is uncertain. The V and J ends lost 6 bases and 0 bases respectively, with 8 bases between them. The CDR3 totals 13 residues. The germline V gene has CDR1 MRHNA and CDR2 SNTAGT. The CDR3 reads CASSFTVNTEAFF. Here the CDR3 DNA reads TGTGCCAGCAGCTTCACAGTGAACACTGAAGCTTTCTTT.

J is TRBJ1-3 and V is TRBV6-6; D is unclear. Trimming removed 2 bases from V and 0 bases from J, with 8 bases in between. This CDR3 region has 15 residues. From germline, CDR1 is MNHNY and CDR2 SVGAGI (reference sequence). The chain's CDR3 is CASSYNSLSGNTIYF. The DNA for the CDR3 is TGTGCCAGCAGTTACAACAGCCTCTCTGGAAACACCATATATTTT.

This clone came up a few times. The chain's CDR3 is CASSVDKGTGSGGNSPLHF. The CDR3, as DNA: TGTGCCAGCAGCGTAGACAAAGGGACAGGCTCTGGGGGGAATTCACCCCTCCACTTT. The V gene is TRBV9, the J gene TRBJ1-6, with 8 bases fitting TRBD1. The V gene's germline CDR1 is SGDLS and CDR2 YYNGEE. V shed 0 bases and J 7 bases; nucleotides not matched to a gene: 15. This CDR3 is built from 19 residues.